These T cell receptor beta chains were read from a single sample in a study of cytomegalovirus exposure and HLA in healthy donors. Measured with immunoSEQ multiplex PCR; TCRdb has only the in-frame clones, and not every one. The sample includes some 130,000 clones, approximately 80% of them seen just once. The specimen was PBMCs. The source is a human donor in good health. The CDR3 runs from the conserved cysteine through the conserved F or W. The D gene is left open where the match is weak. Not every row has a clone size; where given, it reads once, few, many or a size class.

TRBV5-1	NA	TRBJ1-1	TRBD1	TGCGCCAGCAGCCCGGACAGGGTCACTGAAGCTTTCTTT	CASSPDRVTEAFF
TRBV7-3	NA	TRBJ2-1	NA	TGTGCCAGCAGCCCTGGACAGAACAATGAGCAGTTCTTC	CASSPGQNNEQFF
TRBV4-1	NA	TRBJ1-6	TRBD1	TGCGCCAGCAGCCAAAGGACAGGGGCCGAAAATTCACCCCTCCACTTT	CASSQRTGAENSPLHF
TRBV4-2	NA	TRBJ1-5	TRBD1	TGTGCCAGCAGCCAAGATAGGGACAGTTCCAATCAGCCCCAGCATTTT	CASSQDRDSSNQPQHF
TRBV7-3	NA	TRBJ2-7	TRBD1	TGTGCCAGCAGCCCGACCGGGACAGGGTACGAGCAGTACTTC	CASSPTGTGYEQYF
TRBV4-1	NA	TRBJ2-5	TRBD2	TGCGCCAGCAGCCGGGGGGGGGAGACCCAGTACTTC	CASSRGGETQYF
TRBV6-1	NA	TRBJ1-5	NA	TGTGCCAGCAGTGAAGTCGGGGAATCGCGGCCCCAGCATTTT	CASSEVGESRPQHF
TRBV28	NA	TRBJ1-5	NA	TGTGCCAGCAGTTTCAGGGCAGGGTTGGGCAATCAGCCCCAGCATTTT	CASSFRAGLGNQPQHF
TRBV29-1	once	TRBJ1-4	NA	TGCAGCGTTGGATGGGGGGGTGAAAAACTGTTTTTT	CSVGWGGEKLFF
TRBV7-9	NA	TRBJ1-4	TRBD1	TGTGCCAGCAGCTCCGCGTCTAGGGTTTCAGGGGGTCTGTTTTTT	CASSSASRVSGGLFF
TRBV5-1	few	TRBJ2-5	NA	TGCGCCAGCAGCTGGGTCAGGGGAGACCAAGAGACCCAGTACTTC	CASSWVRGDQETQYF
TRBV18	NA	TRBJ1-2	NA	TGTGCCAGCTCACCGACAGAAGTCTATGGCTACACCTTC	CASSPTEVYGYTF
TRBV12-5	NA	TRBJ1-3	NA	TGTGCTACCTTGAGCTCTGGAAACACCATATATTTT	CATLSSGNTIYF
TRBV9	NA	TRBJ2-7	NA	TGTGCCAGCAGCGACCCCGAACGGGGAACCTCCTACGAGCAGTACTTC	CASSDPERGTSYEQYF
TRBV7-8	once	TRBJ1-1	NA	TGTGCCAGCAGCTTAGGATGGGGAGGGGGGGACACTGAAGCTTTCTTT	CASSLGWGGGDTEAFF
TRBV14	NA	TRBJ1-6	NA	TGTGCCAGCAGCCCTAGTAGGACCTATAATTCACCCCTCCACTTT	CASSPSRTYNSPLHF
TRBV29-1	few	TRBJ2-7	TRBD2	TGCAGCGTTGGGACCGGGACTAGCACCTCCTACGAGCAGTACTTC	CSVGTGTSTSYEQYF
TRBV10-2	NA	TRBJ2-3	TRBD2	TGCGCCAGCAGTGAGGGGACTATTAGCACAGATACGCAGTATTTT	CASSEGTISTDTQYF
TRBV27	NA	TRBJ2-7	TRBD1	TGTGCCAGCAGTACCGGGACAGGCGTGTACGAGCAGTACTTC	CASSTGTGVYEQYF
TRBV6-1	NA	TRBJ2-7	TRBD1	TGTGCCAGCAGTTCCGGGACAGAGGCCTACGAGCAGTACTTC	CASSSGTEAYEQYF
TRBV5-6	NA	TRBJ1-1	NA	TGTGCCAGCAGCTTCTGGCGACTATCTGAAGCTTTCTTT	CASSFWRLSEAFF
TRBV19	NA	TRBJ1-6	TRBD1	TGTCCAAGCCCCGGGACAGAGAATTCACCCCTCCACTTT	CPSPGTENSPLHF
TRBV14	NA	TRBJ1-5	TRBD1	TGTGCCAGCAGCCAAGGATGGGACAGGCCCCAGCATTTT	CASSQGWDRPQHF
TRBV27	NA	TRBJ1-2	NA	TGTGCCAGCAAAGACCAGGGCGACTATGGCTACACCTTC	CASKDQGDYGYTF
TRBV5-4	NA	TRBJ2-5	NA	TGTGCCAGCAGCCGCGGCGGGGAGACCCAGTACTTC	CASSRGGETQYF
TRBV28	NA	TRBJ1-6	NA	TGTGCCAGCAGGACCGGGACAACAGGTTCACCCCTCCACTTT	CASRTGTTGSPLHF
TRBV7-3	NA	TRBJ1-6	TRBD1	TGTGCCACCGGGTACACAGTACCAGGGGGGATCTCACCCCTCCACTTT	CATGYTVPGGISPLHF
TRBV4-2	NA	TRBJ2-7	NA	TGTGCCAGCAGCCAACGGCACAGGGCCCCCTACGAGCAGTACTTC	CASSQRHRAPYEQYF
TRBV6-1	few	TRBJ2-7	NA	TGTGCCAGCAGGGATACAGGGACACTCCTCTACGAGCAGTACTTC	CASRDTGTLLYEQYF
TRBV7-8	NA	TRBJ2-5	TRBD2	TGTGCCAGCAGCTCCAGGACTAGCGGGGGGGCCCAAGAGACCCAGTACTTC	CASSSRTSGGAQETQYF
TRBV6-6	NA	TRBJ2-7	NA	TGTGCCAGCAGTTACGGGACAAACCTTGGCTACGAGCAGTACTTC	CASSYGTNLGYEQYF
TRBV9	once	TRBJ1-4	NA	TGTGCCAGCAGCGATCGTAGTGGAGGGGGGGGTGAAAAACTGTTTTTT	CASSDRSGGGGEKLFF
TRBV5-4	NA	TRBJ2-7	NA	TGTGCCAGCAGCCCTATCGGGGATCGCTACGAGCAGTACTTC	CASSPIGDRYEQYF
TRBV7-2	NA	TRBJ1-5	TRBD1	TGTGCCAGCAGCCGTCCGACAGGGAACGCCGTAAATCAGCCCCAGCATTTT	CASSRPTGNAVNQPQHF
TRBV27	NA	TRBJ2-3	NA	TGTGCCAGCAGTCCGGGAGATACGCAGTATTTT	CASSPGDTQYF
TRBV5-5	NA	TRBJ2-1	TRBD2	TGTGCCAGCAGCTTCCTAGCGGGGGGGAGCAATGAGCAGTTCTTC	CASSFLAGGSNEQFF
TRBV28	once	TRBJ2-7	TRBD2	TGTGCCAGCAGCCCCCAAGCGGGGGTCGACGAGCAGTACTTC	CASSPQAGVDEQYF
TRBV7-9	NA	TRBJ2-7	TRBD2	TGTGCCAGCCGGCGGGACTACTACGAGCAGTACTTC	CASRRDYYEQYF
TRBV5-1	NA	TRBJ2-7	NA	TGCGCCAGCAGCTTGGCCTCCAACCTGGACACGGAGGGGCAGTACTTC	CASSLASNLDTEGQYF
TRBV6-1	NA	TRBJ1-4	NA	TGTGCCAGCAGCGGACAGCGAAATCGCAATGAAAAACTGTTTTTT	CASSGQRNRNEKLFF
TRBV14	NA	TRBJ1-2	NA	TGTGCCAGCAGCCAAGGTCTGGGGGGTATTGGCTACACCTTC	CASSQGLGGIGYTF
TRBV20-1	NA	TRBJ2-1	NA	TGCAGTGCTAGTTCCGGCAATGAGCAGTTCTTC	CSASSGNEQFF
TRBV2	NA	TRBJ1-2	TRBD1	TGTGCCAGCAGTGACCGGGGGACAGGGGACGGTGGCTACACCTTC	CASSDRGTGDGGYTF
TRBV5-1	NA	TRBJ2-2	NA	TGCGCCAGCAGCTTGAGCGCCAGAGGCACCGGGGAGCTGTTTTTT	CASSLSARGTGELFF
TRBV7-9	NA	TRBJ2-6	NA	TGTGCCAGCAGCTTGGAGGTCCTCAACGTCCTGACTTTC	CASSLEVLNVLTF
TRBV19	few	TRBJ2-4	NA	TGTGCCAGTAGTATGGCTAAGGACAGCCAAAACATTCAGTACTTC	CASSMAKDSQNIQYF
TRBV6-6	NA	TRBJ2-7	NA	TGTGCCAGCAGCCCAAACAGGGCAGAGCAGTACTTC	CASSPNRAEQYF
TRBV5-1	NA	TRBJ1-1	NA	TGCGCCAGCAGCTATACGGGAATGAACACTGAAGCTTTCTTT	CASSYTGMNTEAFF